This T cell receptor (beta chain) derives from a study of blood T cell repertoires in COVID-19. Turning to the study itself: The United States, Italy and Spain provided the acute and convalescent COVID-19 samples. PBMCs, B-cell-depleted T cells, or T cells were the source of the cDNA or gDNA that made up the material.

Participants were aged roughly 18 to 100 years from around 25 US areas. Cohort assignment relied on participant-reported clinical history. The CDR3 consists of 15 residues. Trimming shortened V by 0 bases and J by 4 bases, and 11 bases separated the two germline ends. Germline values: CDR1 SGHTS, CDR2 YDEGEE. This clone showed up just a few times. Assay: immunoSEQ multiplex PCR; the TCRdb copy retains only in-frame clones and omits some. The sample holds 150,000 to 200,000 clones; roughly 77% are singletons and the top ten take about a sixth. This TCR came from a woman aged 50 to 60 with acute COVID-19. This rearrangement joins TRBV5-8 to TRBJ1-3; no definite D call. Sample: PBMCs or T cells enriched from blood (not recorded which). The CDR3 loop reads CASSLEPVLGNTIYF. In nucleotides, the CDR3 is TGTGCCAGCAGCTTGGAGCCTGTACTGGGAAACACCATATATTTT.